The 7 T cell receptor beta chains reported below all come from one sample, sequenced in a study of blood T cell repertoires in COVID-19. The repertoire was sequenced with immunoSEQ multiplex PCR; TCRdb's copy has only in-frame clones and lacks some. Of 450,000 to 500,000 clones in the sample, approximately 85% were seen once. Input material: peripheral blood. The receptors were sampled from a human donor in a cohort sampled during active COVID-19.

The chain carries TRBV19 and TRBJ2-1; maybe TRBD2 (6 bases). CDR3 size: 14 residues. In germline, CDR1 is LNHDA, CDR2 SQIVND (reference sequence). V was shortened by 3 bases and J by 9 bases, with 15 bases between the two germline ends. CDR3 in DNA: TGTGCCAGTAGTATCCTAGCGCGAGAGGGTGAGCAGTTCTTC. Translation gives CASSILAREGEQFF.

This rearrangement joins TRBV5-8 to TRBJ2-7; D gene uncertain. This CDR3 contains 13 residues. Germline values: CDR1 SGHTS, CDR2 YDEGEE. Trimming cost V 2 bases and J 4 bases, with 10 bases left between them. CDR3 nucleotide sequence: TGTGCCAGCAGCTTCCCAGCGATATACGAGCAGTACTTC. Protein sequence: CASSFPAIYEQYF. Full variable domain (missing parts from reference TRBV5-8 and TRBJ2-7): EAGVTQSPTHLIKTRGQQATLRCSPISGHTSVYWYQQALGLGLQFLLWYDEGEERNRGNFPPRFSGRQFPNYSSELNVNALELEDSALYLCASSFPAIYEQYFGPGTRLTVT.

Details on this clone: In the same sample, other DNA sequences code for this CDR3. The chain links TRBV10-3 to TRBJ2-1, with TRBD2 matching 10 bases. V lost 4 bases and J lost 5; bases outside the gene matches: 2. The CDR3 covers 14 residues. Germline CDR1 and CDR2: ENHRY and SYGVKD. The CDR3 coding sequence is TGTGCCATCAGTGGGACTAGCGGCGACAATGAGCAGTTCTTC. It specifies CAISGTSGDNEQFF.

V usage is TRBV29-1 and J usage is TRBJ1-1; 8 bases agree with TRBD1. Germline-derived CDR1 and CDR2 are SQVTM and ANQGSEA. The CDR3 runs 14 residues. Losses at the gene ends were 7 bases for V and 4 bases for J; bases not matched to a gene: 11. CDR3 amino acids: CSAGIGTGGTEAFF. CDR3 DNA: TGCAGCGCCGGTATCGGGACAGGAGGCACTGAAGCTTTCTTT. The full variable domain, rest sourced from reference TRBV29-1 and TRBJ1-1, is SAVISQKPSRDICQRGTSLTIQCQVDSQVTMMFWYRQQPGQSLTLIATANQGSEATYESGFVIDKFPISRPNLTFSTLTVSNMSPEDSSIYLCSAGIGTGGTEAFFGQGTRLTVV.

The chain combines TRBV5-4 with TRBJ2-6; 8 positions agree with TRBD2. The trim removed 0 bases at V and 4 bases at J, leaving 9 bases unmatched. CDR3 length equals 18 residues. Germline V CDR1 and CDR2: SGHNT, YYREEE (reference sequence). As DNA, the CDR3 is TGTGCCAGCAGCTTGGAACTAGCGGACTCCTCCGGGGCCAACGTCCTGACTTTC. Amino acids: CASSLELADSSGANVLTF.

V gene TRBV19 combines with J gene TRBJ2-7; D is possibly TRBD2 (6 bases). The CDR3 consists of 16 residues. The germline V gene encodes CDR1 LNHDA and CDR2 SQIVND (reference sequence). The V end was cut by 5 bases, the J end by 0 bases, with 17 bases between. The CDR3 spells CASSVSEGGSSYEQYF. The CDR3 DNA is TGTGCCAGTAGTGTATCCGAGGGAGGAAGCTCCTACGAGCAGTACTTC.

This clone was seen just once. The chain couples TRBV21-1 to TRBJ2-7; the table's TRBD1 call for D was not verified on the DNA. TRBV21-1 is described as a pseudogene. This CDR3 is 16 amino acids long. The CDR3 nucleotides read TGTGCCAGCAGCATCAACAGGGGACAGGGATTCTCCGAGCAGTACTTC. Encoded protein: CASSINRGQGFSEQYF.